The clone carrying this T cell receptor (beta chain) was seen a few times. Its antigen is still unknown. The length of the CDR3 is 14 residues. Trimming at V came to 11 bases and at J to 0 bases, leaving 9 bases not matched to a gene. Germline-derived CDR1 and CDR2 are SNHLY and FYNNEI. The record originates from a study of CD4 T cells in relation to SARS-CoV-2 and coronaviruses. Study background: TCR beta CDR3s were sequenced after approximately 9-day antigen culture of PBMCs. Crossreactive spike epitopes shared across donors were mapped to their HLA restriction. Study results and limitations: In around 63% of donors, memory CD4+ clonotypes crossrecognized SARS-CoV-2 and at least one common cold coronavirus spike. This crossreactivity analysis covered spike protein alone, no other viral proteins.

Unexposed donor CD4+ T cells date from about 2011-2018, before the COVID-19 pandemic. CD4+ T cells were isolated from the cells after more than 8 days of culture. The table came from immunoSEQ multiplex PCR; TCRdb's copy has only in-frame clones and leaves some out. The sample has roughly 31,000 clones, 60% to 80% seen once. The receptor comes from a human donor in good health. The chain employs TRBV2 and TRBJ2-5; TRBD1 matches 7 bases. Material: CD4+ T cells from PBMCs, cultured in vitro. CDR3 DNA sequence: TGTGCCGAGACAAGGGGGCGTTACCAAGAGACCCAGTACTTC. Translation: CAETRGRYQETQYF. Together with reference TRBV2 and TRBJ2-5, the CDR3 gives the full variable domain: EPEVTQTPSHQVTQMGQEVILRCVPISNHLYFYWYRQILGQKVEFLVSFYNNEISEKSEIFDDQFSVERPDGSNFTLKIRSTKLEDSAMYFCAETRGRYQETQYFGPGTRLLVL.